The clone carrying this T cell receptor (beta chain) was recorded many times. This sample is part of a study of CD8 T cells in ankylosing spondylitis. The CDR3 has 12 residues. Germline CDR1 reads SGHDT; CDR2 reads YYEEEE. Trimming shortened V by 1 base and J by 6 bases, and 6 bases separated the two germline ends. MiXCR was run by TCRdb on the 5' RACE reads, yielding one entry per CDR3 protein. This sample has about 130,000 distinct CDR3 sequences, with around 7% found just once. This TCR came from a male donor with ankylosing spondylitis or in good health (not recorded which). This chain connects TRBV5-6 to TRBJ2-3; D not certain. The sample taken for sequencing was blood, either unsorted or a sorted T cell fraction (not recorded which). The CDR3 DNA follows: TGTGCCAGCAGCTTGATCTCGGATACGCAGTATTTT. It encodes CASSLISDTQYF.